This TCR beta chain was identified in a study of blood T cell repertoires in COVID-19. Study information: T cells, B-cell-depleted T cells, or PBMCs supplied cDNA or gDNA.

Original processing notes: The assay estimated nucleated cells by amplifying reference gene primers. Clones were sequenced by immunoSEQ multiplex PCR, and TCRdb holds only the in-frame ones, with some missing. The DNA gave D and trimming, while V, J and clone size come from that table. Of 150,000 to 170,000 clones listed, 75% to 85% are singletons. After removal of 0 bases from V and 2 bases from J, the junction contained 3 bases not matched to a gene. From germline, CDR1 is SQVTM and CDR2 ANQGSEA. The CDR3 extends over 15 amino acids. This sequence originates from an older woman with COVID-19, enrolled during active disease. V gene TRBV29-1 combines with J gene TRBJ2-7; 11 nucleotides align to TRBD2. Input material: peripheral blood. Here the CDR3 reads CSVEDGTSGTYEQYF. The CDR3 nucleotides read TGCAGCGTTGAAGACGGGACTAGCGGAACCTACGAGCAGTACTTC.